The rows below give T cell receptor beta chains drawn from one sample of a study of cytomegalovirus exposure and HLA in healthy donors. Measured with immunoSEQ multiplex PCR; TCRdb has only the in-frame clones, and not every one. This table has approximately 150,000 clones, around three quarters appearing once. Sample: PBMCs. The receptors here all came from a man aged 25 to 40 in good health and CMV-seropositive. The CDR3 runs from the conserved cysteine through the conserved F or W. Fields, in order: D gene, clone size, J gene, V gene, CDR3 DNA, CDR3 protein. A D gene is named only where the DNA matches it firmly. Size tells how often a clone was seen (once, few, many) or the class of an expanded clone, and some rows leave it out.

TRBD1 | few | TRBJ2-7 | TRBV6-5 | TGTGCCAGCAGTCACGGGACAGAGCCCTCCTACGAGCAGTACTTC | CASSHGTEPSYEQYF
. | . | TRBJ2-3 | TRBV9 | TGTGCCAGCAGCGTAGGTTCGGGGACTAGCACAGATACGCAGTATTTT | CASSVGSGTSTDTQYF
TRBD2 | . | TRBJ2-5 | TRBV7-7 | TGTGCCAGCAGGAGACTAGCGGGGGGGAAGGAGACCCAGTACTTC | CASRRLAGGKETQYF
TRBD1 | . | TRBJ1-2 | TRBV4-3 | TGCGCCAGCAGCCCGCTGACAGGGGCCTTTATGGGCTACACCTTC | CASSPLTGAFMGYTF
TRBD1 | . | TRBJ1-5 | TRBV4-3 | TGCGCCAGCAGCCAGGAGACAGGGAATCAGCCCCAGCATTTT | CASSQETGNQPQHF
TRBD1 | . | TRBJ2-7 | TRBV5-6 | TGTGCCAGCAGCCCCGGCCGGGACAGCTACTACGAGCAGTACTTC | CASSPGRDSYYEQYF
TRBD1 | . | TRBJ2-7 | TRBV6-5 | TGTGCCAACGGACAGGGGGAGTTCTACGAGCAGTACTTC | CANGQGEFYEQYF
. | . | TRBJ2-1 | TRBV21-1 | TGTGCCAGCAGCAAACGCGGGAGTGAGCAGTTCTTC | CASSKRGSEQFF
TRBD1 | . | TRBJ1-2 | TRBV2 | TGTGCCAGCAGTGGAGGACAGGGTCAGGGCTACACCTTC | CASSGGQGQGYTF
TRBD2 | . | TRBJ2-5 | TRBV28 | TGTGCCAGCTTCGGGGGGGCCGAGACCCAGTACTTC | CASFGGAETQYF
TRBD1 | . | TRBJ2-2 | TRBV6-6 | TGTGCCAGCAGTTACAGGGGGCCCGGGGAGCTGTTTTTT | CASSYRGPGELFF
TRBD1 | . | TRBJ1-1 | TRBV18 | TGTGCCAGCTCACAAGGGACAGGGGGAATCACTGAAGCTTTCTTT | CASSQGTGGITEAFF
TRBD2 | . | TRBJ2-1 | TRBV7-6 | TGTGCCAGCAGCCCCGAGGCGGGGGGATTCTACAATGAGCAGTTCTTC | CASSPEAGGFYNEQFF
. | few | TRBJ2-1 | TRBV6-1 | TGTGCCAGCAGTGAAGCGCGGGCGGACAATGAGCAGTTCTTC | CASSEARADNEQFF
TRBD2 | . | TRBJ2-5 | TRBV9 | TGTGCCAGCAGCGTAGCATCGGCGGGGGGTCAAGAGACCCAGTACTTC | CASSVASAGGQETQYF
. | . | TRBJ2-7 | TRBV27 | TGTGCCAGCAGTTTTTCGCGAAGCTCCTACGAGCAGTACTTC | CASSFSRSSYEQYF
TRBD2 | . | TRBJ2-1 | TRBV2 | TGTGCCAGCAGTCGGCGGGGGGAAGAGCAGTTCTTC | CASSRRGEEQFF
TRBD1 | . | TRBJ2-5 | TRBV2 | TGTGCCAGCTGTAAGACAGGGGGCTCAAAGACCCAGTACTTC | CASCKTGGSKTQYF
. | . | TRBJ2-2 | TRBV19 | TGTGCCAGTAGTAGGAGTTACGGGGAGCTGTTTTTT | CASSRSYGELFF
. | . | TRBJ1-1 | TRBV4-3 | TGCGCCAGCAGCCAAGATAGGCTGGGAGCCATGAACACTGAAGCTTTCTTT | CASSQDRLGAMNTEAFF
TRBD1 | . | TRBJ1-2 | TRBV6-5 | TGTGCCAGCAGTTACTCGACAGGGCTGTATGGCTACACCTTC | CASSYSTGLYGYTF
TRBD1 | few | TRBJ1-4 | TRBV28 | TGTGCCAGCAGTTCTACAGGGGGAAAGGGTGAAAAACTGTTTTTT | CASSSTGGKGEKLFF
TRBD2 | . | TRBJ2-3 | TRBV6-1 | TGTGCCAGCAGTGAAGTTGGGGTCGGGGGGGGCCCAGATACGCAGTATTTT | CASSEVGVGGGPDTQYF
. | . | TRBJ1-6 | TRBV27 | TGTGCCAGCAGTCCCGGGGGCTCCTATAATTCACCCCTCCACTTT | CASSPGGSYNSPLHF
. | few | TRBJ1-6 | TRBV6-5 | TGTGCCAGCAGTTACCGACAGTCCCCTCTCCACTTT | CASSYRQSPLHF